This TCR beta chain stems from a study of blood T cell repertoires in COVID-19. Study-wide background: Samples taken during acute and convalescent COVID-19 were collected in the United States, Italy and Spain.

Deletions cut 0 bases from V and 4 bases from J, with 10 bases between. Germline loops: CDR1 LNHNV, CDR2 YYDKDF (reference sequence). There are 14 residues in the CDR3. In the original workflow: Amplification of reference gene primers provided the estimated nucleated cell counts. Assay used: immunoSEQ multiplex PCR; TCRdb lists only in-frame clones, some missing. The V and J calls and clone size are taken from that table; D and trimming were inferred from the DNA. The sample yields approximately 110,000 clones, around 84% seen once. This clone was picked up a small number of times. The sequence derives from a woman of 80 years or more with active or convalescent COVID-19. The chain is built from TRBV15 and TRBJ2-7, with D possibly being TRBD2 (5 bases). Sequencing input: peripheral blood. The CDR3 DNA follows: TGTGCCACCAGCAGAGAAGGACGGACTTACGAGCAGTACTTC. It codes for CATSREGRTYEQYF.